These 14 T cell receptor beta chains originate from one sample sequenced in a study of blood T cells in healthy people across ages (dated by TCRdb to the mid-2010s). Library generation was performed with 5' RACE. Sequencing was performed on an Illumina HiSeq 2500. A second roughly 6 to 12 cycle PCR used a sample-barcoded 5' primer and a J-beta primer mix. Starting from the raw public reads, TCRdb applied fastp trimming at Q25, assembled clones with MiXCR and retained in-frame beta chains. For every CDR3 protein sequence, its rows merge into one entry that carries the most common genes and DNA. Across this sample there are roughly 700,000 distinct CDR3 sequences, with 45% to 50% seen only once. The top ten hold 25% to 35% of the sample. Sample: blood. These receptors were taken from a woman aged 55-70 years in good health.

V and J are TRBV7-3 and TRBJ2-1, with D possibly TRBD2 on 6 matching bases. Germline V gives CDR1 SGHTA, CDR2 FQGTGA. The CDR3 is 15 residues long. V was shortened by 2 bases and J by 8 bases, with 16 bases between the two germline ends. The CDR3 sequence: CASSLGGKLGYEQFF. The CDR3, as DNA: TGTGCCAGCAGCTTAGGCGGGAAATTAGGATATGAGCAGTTCTTC.

CDR3: CASHWDRGRDTQYF. Here the CDR3 DNA reads TGTGCCAGCCACTGGGACAGGGGGAGAGATACGCAGTATTTT. This rearrangement joins TRBV7-2 to TRBJ2-3; 11 bases map to TRBD1. The CDR3 spans 14 residues. Per the germline V gene, CDR1 is SGHTA and CDR2 is FQGNSA. V trimming: 8 bases; J trimming: 5 bases; junction bases outside the gene matches: 6.

Remarks on this clonotype: The junction shows a germline mismatch at one end, possibly a read error. This chain uses TRBV5-1 with TRBJ1-2, with no clear D. CDR1 is SGHRS, CDR2 YFSETQ, per germline. The CDR3 is made up of 13 amino acids. The CDR3 protein is CASILVGNRGYTF. CDR3 bases: TGCGCCAGCATCTTGGTAGGGAACCGTGGCTACACCTTC.

Many counts were recorded for this clonotype. The chain links TRBV29-1 to TRBJ2-3, with a weak D call TRBD2 (6 bases). CDR1 and CDR2 from the germline V gene are SQVTM and ANQGSEA. With 0 bases removed from V and 4 bases from J, the gap between germline ends came to 11 bases. The CDR3 runs to 14 residues. The CDR3 nucleotides are TGCAGCGTTGAAGATCGGGGGAGGTCAGATACGCAGTATTTT. Its protein product is CSVEDRGRSDTQYF.

V and J are TRBV9 and TRBJ2-5; D is uncertain. Germline-derived CDR1 and CDR2 are SGDLS and YYNGEE. V lost 0 bases and J lost 4, with 13 bases in between. This CDR3 spans 15 amino acids. CDR3 region: CASSVGSVRGETQYF. CDR3 coding DNA: TGTGCCAGCAGCGTAGGGAGCGTCCGCGGAGAGACCCAGTACTTC.

This clonotype has a count of ten or more. This chain links TRBV11-2 with TRBJ2-5, with D perhaps matching TRBD1 or TRBD2 (6 bases each). Trimming stripped 3 bases from V and 2 bases from J, with 13 bases between. There are 15 residues in the CDR3. The V gene's germline CDR1 is SGHAT and CDR2 FQNNGV. As DNA, the CDR3 is TGTGCCAGCAGCTTCAGCGGAGGGGGTCAAGAGACCCAGTACTTC. This translates into CASSFSGGGQETQYF.

A few counts support this clonotype. This chain connects TRBV28 to TRBJ2-7, with TRBD1 matching over 7 bases. Losses at the gene ends were 6 bases for V and 5 bases for J; bases not matched to a gene: 13. Per the germline V gene, CDR1 is MDHEN and CDR2 is SYDVKM. The CDR3 extends over 15 amino acids. The CDR3 DNA reads as TGTGCCAGCAGCAACCGGGACAGCTATTATCACGAGCAGTACTTC. As protein: CASSNRDSYYHEQYF.

Worth noting for this clonotype: Mismatch with germline at one junction end may stem from a read error. The rearrangement links TRBV7-9 to TRBJ2-7; D uncertain. Germline V CDR1 and CDR2: SEHNR, FQNEAQ (reference sequence). This CDR3 contains 14 residues. Here the CDR3 DNA reads TGTGCCAGCAGCTTTAACGCCAGCTCCTACGAGCAGTACTTT. Protein: CASSFNASSYEQYF.

This clonotype was detected once. This chain connects TRBV24-1 to TRBJ2-2; D call uncertain. Germline lookup yields CDR1 KGHDR and CDR2 SFDVKD. Trimming removed 6 bases at V and 1 base at J, with 8 bases between. The CDR3 loop spans 14 amino acids. CDR3 DNA sequence: TGTGCCACCAGTAGCTACAGGAACACCGGGGAGCTGTTTTTT. Protein: CATSSYRNTGELFF.

Comments on this clonotype: A read error may be the cause here, since a much bigger clone is one base away. This rearrangement joins TRBV11-2 to TRBJ1-2; TRBD1 matches 9 bases. This CDR3 has 12 amino acids. Germline V gene data show CDR1 as SGHAT and CDR2 as FQNNGV. J was trimmed by 9 bases and V by 5 bases; bases with no gene match: 4. In nucleotides, the CDR3 is TGTGCCAGCAGCGCAGGACAGGGGAGCTACACCTTC. Its protein is CASSAGQGSYTF.

In this sample, this clonotype turned up once. This chain uses TRBV12-3 or TRBV12-4 with TRBJ1-2, with D uncertain. The germline V and J ends were trimmed by 0 bases and 11 bases, with 7 bases remaining between them. The CDR3 is made up of 11 amino acids. In DNA, the CDR3 is TGTGCCAGCAGTTTAGCGAACCGGTACACCTTC. Translated: CASSLANRYTF.

The chain joins TRBV20-1 to TRBJ2-3; no clear D gene. CDR3 length equals 15 residues. Between the trimmed V and J ends, which lost 6 bases and 2 bases, there was a span of 18 bases. Germline CDR1 is DFQATT and CDR2 is SNEGSKA (reference sequence). CDR3 protein: CSATPRERPTDTQYF. CDR3 sequence (DNA): TGCAGTGCCACTCCCCGTGAGCGCCCCACAGATACGCAGTATTTT.

The V and J genes are TRBV25-1 and TRBJ1-4, with D unclear. The CDR3 is made up of 15 amino acids. Trimming shortened V by 2 bases and J by 0 bases, and 7 bases separated the two germline ends. Germline V lookup: CDR1 MGHDK, CDR2 SYGVNS. The CDR3 DNA sequence: TGTGCCAGCAGTGAAAGCACAACAACTAATGAAAAACTGTTTTTT. It codes for CASSESTTTNEKLFF.

V usage is TRBV7-9 and J usage is TRBJ2-1; 11 bases fit TRBD2. CDR3 length: 16 amino acids. CDR1 is SEHNR and CDR2 is FQNEAQ in the germline V gene (reference sequence). With 5 bases clipped from V and 2 bases from J, the junction kept 5 bases outside the gene matches. The CDR3: CASSRMTSGAYNEQFF. The CDR3 coding sequence is TGTGCCAGCAGCCGGATGACTAGCGGGGCCTACAATGAGCAGTTCTTC.